This record covers a single T cell receptor (beta chain). The data were obtained in a study of regulatory T cells in long-lasting Graves disease. CDR3-region Arm-PCR and iRepertoire HTBI primers produced the TCR beta libraries. One entry per CDR3 protein, called by TCRdb with MiXCR from the multiplex PCR reads. Among 650,000 to 850,000 distinct CDR3 sequences listed, 25% to 30% were seen once. The sample's time point: persistent/refractory GD, antithyroid drugs over 5 years with positive TRAb. The TCR library was prepared using RNA isolated from PBMCs. The material was peripheral blood mononuclear cells (PBMCs), obtained when the disease was refractory, from a patient treated with antithyroid drugs. This sequence was found in a female donor with Graves disease.

The CDR3 here is CASSRDTGGDDGYTF. The CDR3 nucleotides are TGTGCCAGCAGCCGGGATACAGGGGGCGACGATGGCTACACCTTC. The chain uses TRBV7-9 and TRBJ1-2, with 9 bases aligning to TRBD1. The CDR3 totals 15 residues. The V gene's germline CDR1 is SEHNR and CDR2 FQNEAQ (reference sequence). The trim removed 5 bases at V and 6 bases at J, leaving 10 bases unmatched.